The clone carrying this TCR beta chain was recorded at least ten times. Its target is not known. The sample originates from a study of T cells after yellow fever vaccination. Findings and limits, study-wide: Just a small share of clonotypes turned up in the CD4 compartment as well as the CD8 compartment. High-abundance clonotypes from the bulk population could contaminate FACS-sorted repertoires. After the booster, approximately 96% of CD4 and 75% to 90% of CD8 primary-response clones were re-detected.

5'RACE template switching produced TCR cDNA carrying a universal primer site and UMIs. TCRdb re-called the 5' RACE reads with MiXCR, one entry per CDR3 protein. Of 250,000 to 350,000 distinct CDR3 sequences listed, 3.5% to 4.5% were seen once; the top ten hold roughly a fifth. The clonotype originates from a man aged 18 to 29 who received the YFV17D yellow fever vaccine. Sequenced material: PBMCs, taken 15 days after the yellow fever booster vaccination.

The CDR3 nucleotides are TGTGCCAGCACCAGCCTGTACGACAATGAGCAGTTCTTC. Translated: CASTSLYDNEQFF. The gene calls are TRBV28 and TRBJ2-1, with D unresolved. The CDR3 has 13 residues. Germline lookup yields CDR1 MDHEN and CDR2 SYDVKM. The ends were cut back, 7 bases at V and 5 bases at J, with 12 bases in the middle.